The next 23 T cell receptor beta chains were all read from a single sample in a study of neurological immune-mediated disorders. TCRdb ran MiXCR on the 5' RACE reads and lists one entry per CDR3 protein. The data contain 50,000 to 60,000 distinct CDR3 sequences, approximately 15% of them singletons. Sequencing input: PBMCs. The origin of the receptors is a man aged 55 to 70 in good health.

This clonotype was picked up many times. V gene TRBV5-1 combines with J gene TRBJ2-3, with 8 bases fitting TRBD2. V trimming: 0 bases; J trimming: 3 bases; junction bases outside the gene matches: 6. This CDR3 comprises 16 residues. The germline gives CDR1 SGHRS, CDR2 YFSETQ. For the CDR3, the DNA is TGCGCCAGCAGCTTGGGGCTAGCGGGCCTTACAGATACGCAGTATTTT. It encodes CASSLGLAGLTDTQYF.

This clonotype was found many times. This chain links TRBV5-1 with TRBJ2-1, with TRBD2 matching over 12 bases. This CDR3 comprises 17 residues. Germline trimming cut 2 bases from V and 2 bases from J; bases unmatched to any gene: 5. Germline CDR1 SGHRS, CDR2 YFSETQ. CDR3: CASSFPTSGGPYNEQFF. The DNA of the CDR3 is TGCGCCAGCAGCTTCCCGACTAGCGGGGGCCCCTACAATGAGCAGTTCTTC.

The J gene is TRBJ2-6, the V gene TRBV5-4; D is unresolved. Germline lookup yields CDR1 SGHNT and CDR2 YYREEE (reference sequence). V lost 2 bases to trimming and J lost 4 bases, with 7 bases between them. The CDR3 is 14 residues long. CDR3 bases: TGTGCCAGCAGCTTAAGAGGCGGGGCCAACGTCCTGACTTTC. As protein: CASSLRGGANVLTF.

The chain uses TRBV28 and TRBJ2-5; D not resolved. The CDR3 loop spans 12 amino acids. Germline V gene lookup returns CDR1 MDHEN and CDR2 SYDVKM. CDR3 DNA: TGTATCAGCAGTATCCCCCAAGAGACCCAGTACTTC. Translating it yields CISSIPQETQYF.

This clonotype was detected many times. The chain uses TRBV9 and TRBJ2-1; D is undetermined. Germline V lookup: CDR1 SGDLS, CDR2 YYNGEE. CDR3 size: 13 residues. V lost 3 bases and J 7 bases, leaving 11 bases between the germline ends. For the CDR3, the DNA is TGTGCCAGCAGCGCCATCCCCCTGAATGAGCAGTTCTTC. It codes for CASSAIPLNEQFF.

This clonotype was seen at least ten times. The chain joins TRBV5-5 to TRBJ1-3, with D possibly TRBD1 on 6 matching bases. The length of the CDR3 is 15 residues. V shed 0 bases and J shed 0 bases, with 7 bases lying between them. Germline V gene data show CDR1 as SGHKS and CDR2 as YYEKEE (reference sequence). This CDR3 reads CASSLVGGSGNTIYF. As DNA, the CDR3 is TGTGCCAGCAGCTTGGTAGGGGGCTCTGGAAACACCATATATTTT.

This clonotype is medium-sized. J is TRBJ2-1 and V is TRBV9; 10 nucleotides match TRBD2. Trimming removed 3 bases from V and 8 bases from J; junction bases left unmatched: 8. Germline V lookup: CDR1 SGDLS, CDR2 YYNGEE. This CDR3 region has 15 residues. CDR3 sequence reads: CASSGSSGRAYEQFF. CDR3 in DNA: TGTGCCAGCAGCGGATCTAGCGGGAGAGCATATGAGCAGTTCTTC.

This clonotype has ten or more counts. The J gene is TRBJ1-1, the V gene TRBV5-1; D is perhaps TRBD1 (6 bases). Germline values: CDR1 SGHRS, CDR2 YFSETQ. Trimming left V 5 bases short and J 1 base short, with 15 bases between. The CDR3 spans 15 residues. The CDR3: CASRPVATGNTEAFF. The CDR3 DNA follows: TGCGCCAGCAGACCGGTAGCGACAGGGAACACTGAAGCTTTCTTT.

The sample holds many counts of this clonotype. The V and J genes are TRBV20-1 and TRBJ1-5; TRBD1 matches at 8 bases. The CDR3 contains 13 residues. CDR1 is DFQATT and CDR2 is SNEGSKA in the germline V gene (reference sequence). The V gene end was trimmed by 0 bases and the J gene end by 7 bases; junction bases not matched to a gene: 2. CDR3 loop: CSARERDRQPQHF. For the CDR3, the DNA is TGCAGTGCTAGAGAAAGGGACAGGCAGCCCCAGCATTTT.

The CDR3 bases are TGTGCCAGCCAAGGGCGGACGGGGCCCCAGCATTTT. The encoded protein is CASQGRTGPQHF. This chain joins TRBV4-2 and TRBJ1-5; D is ambiguous. V dropped 8 bases and J dropped 9 bases, with 14 bases sitting between them. This CDR3 spans 12 amino acids. Germline V gives CDR1 LGHNA, CDR2 YNFKEQ.

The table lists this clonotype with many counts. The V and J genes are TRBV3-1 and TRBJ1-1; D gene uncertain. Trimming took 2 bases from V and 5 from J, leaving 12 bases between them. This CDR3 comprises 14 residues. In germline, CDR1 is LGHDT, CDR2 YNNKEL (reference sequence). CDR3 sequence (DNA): TGTGCCAGCAGCCAAAGAGAAGGAAGGACTGAAGCTTTCTTT. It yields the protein CASSQREGRTEAFF. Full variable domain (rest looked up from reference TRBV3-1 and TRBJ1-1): DTAVSQTPKYLVTQMGNDKSIKCEQNLGHDTMYWYKQDSKKFLKIMFSYNNKELIINETVPNRFSPKSPDKAHLNLHINSLELGDSAVYFCASSQREGRTEAFFGQGTRLTVV.

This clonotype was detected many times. The DNA for the CDR3 is TGTGCCAGCAGTTTAAGATCTGTCTCCTACAATGAGCAGTTCTTC. Its protein product is CASSLRSVSYNEQFF. The chain couples TRBV12-3 or TRBV12-4 to TRBJ2-1; D is ambiguous. The length of the CDR3 is 15 residues. The V end was cut by 2 bases, the J end by 0 bases, with 8 bases between.

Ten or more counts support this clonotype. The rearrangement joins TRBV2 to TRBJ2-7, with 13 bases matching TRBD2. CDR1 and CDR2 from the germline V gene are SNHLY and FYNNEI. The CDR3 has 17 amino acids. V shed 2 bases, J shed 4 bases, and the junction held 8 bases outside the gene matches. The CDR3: CASSELSRTSGSYEQYF. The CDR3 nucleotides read TGTGCCAGCAGTGAACTTTCTAGGACTAGCGGGAGTTACGAGCAGTACTTC.

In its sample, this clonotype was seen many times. The CDR3 DNA reads TGTGCCAGCAGCCCGGTCGGGGGAAGGACAGATACGCAGTATTTT. It translates to CASSPVGGRTDTQYF. The rearrangement joins TRBV5-5 to TRBJ2-3, with D perhaps matching TRBD2 (6 bases). V was pared by 4 bases and J by 3 bases, with 15 bases between. Germline CDR1 reads SGHKS; CDR2 reads YYEKEE (reference sequence). The CDR3 length is 15 residues.

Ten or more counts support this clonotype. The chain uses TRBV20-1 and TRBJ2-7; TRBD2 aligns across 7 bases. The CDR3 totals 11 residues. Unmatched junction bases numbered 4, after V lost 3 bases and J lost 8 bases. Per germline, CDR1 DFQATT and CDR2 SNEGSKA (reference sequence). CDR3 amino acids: CSASWSGKQYF. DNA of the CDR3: TGCAGTGCTAGTTGGAGCGGGAAGCAGTACTTC.

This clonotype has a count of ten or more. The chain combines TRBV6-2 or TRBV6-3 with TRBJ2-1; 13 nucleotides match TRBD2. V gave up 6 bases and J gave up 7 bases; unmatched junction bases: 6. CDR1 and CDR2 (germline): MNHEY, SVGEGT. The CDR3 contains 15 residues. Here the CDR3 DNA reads TGTGCCAGCAGAACTAGCGGGAGGGCCGGGAATGAGCAGTTCTTC. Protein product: CASRTSGRAGNEQFF.

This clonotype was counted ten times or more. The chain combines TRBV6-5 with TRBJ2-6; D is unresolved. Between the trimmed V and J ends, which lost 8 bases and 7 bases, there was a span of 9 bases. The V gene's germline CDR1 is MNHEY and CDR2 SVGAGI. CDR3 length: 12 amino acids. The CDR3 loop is CASLQDANVLTF. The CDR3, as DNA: TGTGCCAGCCTCCAAGACGCCAACGTCCTGACTTTC.

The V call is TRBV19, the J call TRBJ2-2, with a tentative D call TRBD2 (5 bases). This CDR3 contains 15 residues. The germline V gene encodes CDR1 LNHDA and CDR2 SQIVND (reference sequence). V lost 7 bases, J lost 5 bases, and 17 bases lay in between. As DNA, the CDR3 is TGTGCCAGTAAAGTCGCTCGCGGGCCGACCGGGGAGCTGTTTTTT. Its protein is CASKVARGPTGELFF.

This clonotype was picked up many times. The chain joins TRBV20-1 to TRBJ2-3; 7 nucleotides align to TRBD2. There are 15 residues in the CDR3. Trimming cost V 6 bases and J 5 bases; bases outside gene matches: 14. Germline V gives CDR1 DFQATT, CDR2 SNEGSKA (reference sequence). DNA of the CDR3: TGCAGTGCCAATGGTGGGACGCGGGAGAGAGATACGCAGTATTTT. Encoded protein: CSANGGTRERDTQYF.

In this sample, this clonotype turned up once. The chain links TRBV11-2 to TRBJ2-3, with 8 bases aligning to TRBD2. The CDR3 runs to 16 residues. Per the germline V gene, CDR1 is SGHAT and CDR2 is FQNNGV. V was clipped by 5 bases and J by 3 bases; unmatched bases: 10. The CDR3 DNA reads TGTGCCAGCAGCCCCCGAGCGGGAGAGAGGACAGATACGCAGTATTTT. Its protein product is CASSPRAGERTDTQYF.

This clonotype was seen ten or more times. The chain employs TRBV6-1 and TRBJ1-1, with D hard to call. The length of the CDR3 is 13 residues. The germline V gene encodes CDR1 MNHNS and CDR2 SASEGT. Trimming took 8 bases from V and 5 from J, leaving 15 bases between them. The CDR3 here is CASLSPAGTEAFF. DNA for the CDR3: TGTGCCAGCCTCTCCCCCGCCGGGACTGAAGCTTTCTTT.

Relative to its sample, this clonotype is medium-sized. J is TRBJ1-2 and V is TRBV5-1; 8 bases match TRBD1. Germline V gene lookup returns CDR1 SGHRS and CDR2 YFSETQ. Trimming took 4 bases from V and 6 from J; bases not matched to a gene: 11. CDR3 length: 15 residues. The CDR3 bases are TGCGCCAGCAGCACTCCAGGGGGCGGAAAGAATGGCTACACCTTC. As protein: CASSTPGGGKNGYTF.

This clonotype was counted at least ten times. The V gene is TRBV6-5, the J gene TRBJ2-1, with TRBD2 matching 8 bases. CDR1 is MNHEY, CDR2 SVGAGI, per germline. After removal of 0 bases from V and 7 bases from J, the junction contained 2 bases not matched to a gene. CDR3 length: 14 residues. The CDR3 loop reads CASSYSSGGNEQFF. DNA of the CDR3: TGTGCCAGCAGTTACTCGTCGGGAGGGAATGAGCAGTTCTTC.